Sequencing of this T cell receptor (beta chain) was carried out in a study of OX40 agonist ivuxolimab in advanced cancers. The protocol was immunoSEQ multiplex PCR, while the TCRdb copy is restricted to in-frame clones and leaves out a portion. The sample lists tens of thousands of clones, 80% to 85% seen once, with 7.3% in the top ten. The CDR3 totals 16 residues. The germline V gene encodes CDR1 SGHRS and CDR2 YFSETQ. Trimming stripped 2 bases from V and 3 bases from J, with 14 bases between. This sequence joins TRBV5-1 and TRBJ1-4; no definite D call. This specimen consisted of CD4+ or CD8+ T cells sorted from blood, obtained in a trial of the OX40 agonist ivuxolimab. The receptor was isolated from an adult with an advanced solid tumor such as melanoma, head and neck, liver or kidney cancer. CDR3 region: CASSFGRAGPNEKLFF. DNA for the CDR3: TGCGCCAGCAGCTTCGGGAGGGCAGGACCTAATGAAAAACTGTTTTTT.